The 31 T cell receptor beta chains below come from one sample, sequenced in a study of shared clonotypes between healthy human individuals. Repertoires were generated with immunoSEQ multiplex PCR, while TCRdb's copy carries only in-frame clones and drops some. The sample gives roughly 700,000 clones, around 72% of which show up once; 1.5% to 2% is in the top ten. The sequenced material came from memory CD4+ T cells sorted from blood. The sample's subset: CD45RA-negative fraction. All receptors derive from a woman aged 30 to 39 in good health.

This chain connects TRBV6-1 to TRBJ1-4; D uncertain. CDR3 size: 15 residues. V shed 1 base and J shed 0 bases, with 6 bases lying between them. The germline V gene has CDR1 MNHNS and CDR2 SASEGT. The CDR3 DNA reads TGTGCCAGCAGTGAAGTCCGCTCAACTAATGAAAAACTGTTTTTT. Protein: CASSEVRSTNEKLFF.

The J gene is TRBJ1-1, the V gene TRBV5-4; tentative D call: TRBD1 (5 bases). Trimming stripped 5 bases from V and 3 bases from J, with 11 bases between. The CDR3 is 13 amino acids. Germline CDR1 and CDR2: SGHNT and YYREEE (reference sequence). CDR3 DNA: TGTGCCAGCAGTTATGGGGGATACACTGAAGCTTTCTTT. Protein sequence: CASSYGGYTEAFF.

CDR3 nucleotide sequence: TGCGCCAGCAGCCCTCTTGAGGGGGCCTCCAAAAACATTCAGTACTTC. This codes for CASSPLEGASKNIQYF. V is TRBV5-1 and J is TRBJ2-4, with TRBD1 matching 7 bases. CDR1 SGHRS and CDR2 YFSETQ come from the germline V gene. V shed 4 bases and J 2 bases; nucleotides not matched to a gene: 9. The length of the CDR3 is 16 residues.

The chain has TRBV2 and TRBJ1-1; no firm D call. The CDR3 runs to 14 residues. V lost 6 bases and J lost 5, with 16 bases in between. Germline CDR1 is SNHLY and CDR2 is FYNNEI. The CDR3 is CASSRTWRKTEAFF. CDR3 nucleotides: TGTGCCAGCAGCCGCACTTGGAGAAAGACTGAAGCTTTCTTT.

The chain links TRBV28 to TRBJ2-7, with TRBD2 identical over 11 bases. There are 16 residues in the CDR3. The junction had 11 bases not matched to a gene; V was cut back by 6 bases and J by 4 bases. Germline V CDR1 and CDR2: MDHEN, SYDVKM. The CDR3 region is CASRRSRSGRAYEQYF. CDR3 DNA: TGTGCCAGCAGACGAAGCCGTAGCGGGAGGGCTTACGAGCAGTACTTC.

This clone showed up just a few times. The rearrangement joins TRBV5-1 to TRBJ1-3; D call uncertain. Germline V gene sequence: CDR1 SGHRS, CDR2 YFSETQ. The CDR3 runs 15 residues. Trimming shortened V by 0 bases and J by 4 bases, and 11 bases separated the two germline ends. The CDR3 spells CASSLGTEGGNTIYF. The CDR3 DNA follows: TGCGCCAGCAGCTTGGGGACGGAAGGAGGAAACACCATATATTTT.

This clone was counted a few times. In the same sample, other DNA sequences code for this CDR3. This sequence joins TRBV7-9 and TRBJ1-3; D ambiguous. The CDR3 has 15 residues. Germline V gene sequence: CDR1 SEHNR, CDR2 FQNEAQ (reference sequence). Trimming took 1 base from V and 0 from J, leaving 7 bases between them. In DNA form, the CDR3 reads TGTGCCAGCAGCTTAGTGTCCTTCTCTGGAAACACCATATATTTT. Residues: CASSLVSFSGNTIYF.

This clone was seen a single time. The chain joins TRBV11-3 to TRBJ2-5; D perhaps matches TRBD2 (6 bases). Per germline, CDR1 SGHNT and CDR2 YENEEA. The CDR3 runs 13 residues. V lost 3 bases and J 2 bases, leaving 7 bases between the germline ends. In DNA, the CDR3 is TGTGCCAGCAGCTTTGGACTACAAGAGACCCAGTACTTC. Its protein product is CASSFGLQETQYF.

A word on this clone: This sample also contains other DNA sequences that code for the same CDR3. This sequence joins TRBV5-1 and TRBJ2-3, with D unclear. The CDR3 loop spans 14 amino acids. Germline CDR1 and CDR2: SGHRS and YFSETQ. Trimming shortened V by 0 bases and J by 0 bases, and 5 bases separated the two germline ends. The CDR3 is CASSLGDSTDTQYF. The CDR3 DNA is TGCGCCAGCAGCTTGGGTGATAGCACAGATACGCAGTATTTT.

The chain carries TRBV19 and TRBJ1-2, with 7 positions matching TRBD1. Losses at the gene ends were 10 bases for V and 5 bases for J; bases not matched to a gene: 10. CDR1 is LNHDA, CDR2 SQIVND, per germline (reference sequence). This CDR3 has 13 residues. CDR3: CATQMTGSYGYTF. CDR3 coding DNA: TGTGCCACCCAAATGACAGGGTCATATGGCTACACCTTC.

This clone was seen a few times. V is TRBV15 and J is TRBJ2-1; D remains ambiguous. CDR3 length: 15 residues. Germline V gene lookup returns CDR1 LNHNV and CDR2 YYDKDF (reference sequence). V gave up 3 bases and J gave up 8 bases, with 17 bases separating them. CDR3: CATSSRAITGHEQFF. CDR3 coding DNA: TGTGCCACCAGCAGCCGGGCTATTACTGGGCATGAGCAGTTCTTC.

The CDR3 loop reads CSVEARGGMNTEAFF. The CDR3 DNA reads as TGCAGCGTTGAAGCTCGGGGGGGGATGAACACTGAAGCTTTCTTT. The chain carries TRBV29-1 and TRBJ1-1; the D gene is possibly TRBD1 (5 bases). CDR1 SQVTM and CDR2 ANQGSEA come from the germline V gene. Deletions cut 1 base from V and 0 bases from J, with 12 bases between. The CDR3 has 15 amino acids.

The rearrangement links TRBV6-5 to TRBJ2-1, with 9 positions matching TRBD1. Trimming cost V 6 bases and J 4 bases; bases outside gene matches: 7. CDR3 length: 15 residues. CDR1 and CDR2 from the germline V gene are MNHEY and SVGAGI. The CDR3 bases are TGTGCCAGCAGAACTCCCGGGACAGGGTACAATGAGCAGTTCTTC. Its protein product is CASRTPGTGYNEQFF.

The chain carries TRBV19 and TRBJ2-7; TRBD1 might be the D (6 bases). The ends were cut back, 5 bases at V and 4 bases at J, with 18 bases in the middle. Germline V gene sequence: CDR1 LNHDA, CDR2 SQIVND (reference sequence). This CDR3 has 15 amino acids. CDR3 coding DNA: TGTGCCAGTAGTCCTCAAGAAGGGGGTTCATACGAGCAGTACTTC. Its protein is CASSPQEGGSYEQYF.

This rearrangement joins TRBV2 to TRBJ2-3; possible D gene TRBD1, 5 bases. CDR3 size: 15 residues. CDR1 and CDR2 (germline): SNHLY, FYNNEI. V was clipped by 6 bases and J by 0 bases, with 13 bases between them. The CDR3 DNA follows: TGTGCCAGCAGCCAACAGGATGTTAGCACAGATACGCAGTATTTT. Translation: CASSQQDVSTDTQYF.

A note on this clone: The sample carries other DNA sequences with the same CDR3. DNA of the CDR3: TGCGCCAGCAGTCAGGGCTCTGGGGCCAACGTCCTGACTTTC. As protein: CASSQGSGANVLTF. V and J are TRBV5-1 and TRBJ2-6; a possible D gene is TRBD1 (5 bases). V gave up 5 bases and J gave up 0 bases, with 6 bases separating them. Germline CDR1 SGHRS, CDR2 YFSETQ. The CDR3 length is 14 residues.

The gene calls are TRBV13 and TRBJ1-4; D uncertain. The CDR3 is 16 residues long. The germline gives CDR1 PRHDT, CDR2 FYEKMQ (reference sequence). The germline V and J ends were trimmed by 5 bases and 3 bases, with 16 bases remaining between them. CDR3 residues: CASSLGAATSNEKLFF. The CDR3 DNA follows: TGTGCCAGCAGCCTCGGTGCAGCGACTTCTAATGAAAAACTGTTTTTT.

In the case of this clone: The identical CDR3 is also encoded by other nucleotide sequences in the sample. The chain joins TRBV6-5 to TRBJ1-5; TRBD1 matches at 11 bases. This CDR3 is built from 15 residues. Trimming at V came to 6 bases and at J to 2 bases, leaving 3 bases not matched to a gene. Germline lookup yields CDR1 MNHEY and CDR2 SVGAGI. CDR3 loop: CASSRDRGGNQPQHF. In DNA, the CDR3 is TGTGCCAGCAGCAGGGACAGGGGGGGCAATCAGCCCCAGCATTTT.

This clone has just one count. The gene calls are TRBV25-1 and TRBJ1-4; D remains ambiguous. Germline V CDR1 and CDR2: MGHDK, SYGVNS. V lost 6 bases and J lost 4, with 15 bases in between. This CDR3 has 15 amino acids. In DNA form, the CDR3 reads TGTGCCAGCAGCCGCTCCCTCGGCCTTAATGAAAAACTGTTTTTT. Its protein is CASSRSLGLNEKLFF.

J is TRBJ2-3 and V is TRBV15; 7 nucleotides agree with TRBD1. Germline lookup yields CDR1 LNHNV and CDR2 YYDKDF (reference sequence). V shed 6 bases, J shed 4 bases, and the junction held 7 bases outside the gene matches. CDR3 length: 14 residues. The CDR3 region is CATRPTTGSDTQYF. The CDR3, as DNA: TGTGCCACCAGACCAACGACAGGGTCAGATACGCAGTATTTT.

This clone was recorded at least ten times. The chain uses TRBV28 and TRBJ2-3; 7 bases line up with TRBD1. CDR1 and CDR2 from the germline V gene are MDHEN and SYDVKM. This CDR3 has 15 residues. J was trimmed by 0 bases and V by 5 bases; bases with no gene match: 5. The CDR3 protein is CASSPWDSSTDTQYF. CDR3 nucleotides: TGTGCCAGCAGTCCCTGGGACAGTAGCACAGATACGCAGTATTTT.

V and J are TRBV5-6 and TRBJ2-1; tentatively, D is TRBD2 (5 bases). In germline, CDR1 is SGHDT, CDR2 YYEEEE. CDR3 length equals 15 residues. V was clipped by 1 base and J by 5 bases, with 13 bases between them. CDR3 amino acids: CASSLFGNLHNEQFF. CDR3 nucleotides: TGTGCCAGCAGCTTGTTCGGGAACTTACACAATGAGCAGTTCTTC.

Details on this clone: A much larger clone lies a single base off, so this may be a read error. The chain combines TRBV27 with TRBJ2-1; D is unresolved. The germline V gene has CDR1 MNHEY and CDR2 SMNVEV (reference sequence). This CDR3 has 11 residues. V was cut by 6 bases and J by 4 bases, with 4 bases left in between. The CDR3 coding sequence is TGTGCCAGCAGCGATTACAATGAGCAGTTCTTC. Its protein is CASSDYNEQFF.

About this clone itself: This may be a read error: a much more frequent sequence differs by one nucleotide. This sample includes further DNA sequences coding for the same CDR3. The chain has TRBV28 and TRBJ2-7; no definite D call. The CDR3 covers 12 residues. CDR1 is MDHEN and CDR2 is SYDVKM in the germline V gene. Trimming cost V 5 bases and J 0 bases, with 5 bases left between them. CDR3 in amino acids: CASSVSSYEQYF. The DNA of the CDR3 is TGTGCCAGCAGTGTCAGCTCCTACGAGCAGTACTTC.

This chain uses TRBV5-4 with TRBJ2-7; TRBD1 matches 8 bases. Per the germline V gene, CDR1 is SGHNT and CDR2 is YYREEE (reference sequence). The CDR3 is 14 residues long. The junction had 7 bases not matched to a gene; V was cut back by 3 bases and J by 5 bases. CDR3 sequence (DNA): TGTGCCAGCAGCTCCCGGACAGGGCGCCACGAGCAGTACTTC. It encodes CASSSRTGRHEQYF. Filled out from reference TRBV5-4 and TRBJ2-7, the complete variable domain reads ETGVTQSPTHLIKTRGQQVTLRCSSQSGHNTVSWYQQALGQGPQFIFQYYREEENGRGNFPPRFSGLQFPNYSSELNVNALELDDSALYLCASSSRTGRHEQYFGPGTRLTVT.

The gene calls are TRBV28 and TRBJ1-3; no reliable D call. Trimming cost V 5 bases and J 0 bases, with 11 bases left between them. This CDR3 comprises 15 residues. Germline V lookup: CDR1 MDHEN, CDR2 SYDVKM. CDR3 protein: CASSQQSNSGNTIYF. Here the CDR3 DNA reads TGTGCCAGCAGTCAACAGTCAAACTCTGGAAACACCATATATTTT.

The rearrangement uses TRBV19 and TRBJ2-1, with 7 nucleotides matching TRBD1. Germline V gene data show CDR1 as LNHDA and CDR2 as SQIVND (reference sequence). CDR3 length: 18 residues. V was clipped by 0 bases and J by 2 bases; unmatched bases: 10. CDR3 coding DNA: TGTGCCAGTAGTATAGAAGGGGGACAGAGAAACCCCTACAATGAGCAGTTCTTC. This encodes CASSIEGGQRNPYNEQFF.

CDR3 coding DNA: TGTGCCAGTCTCTACTATATCGGGAGGATGGATACGCAGTATTTT. Translating gives CASLYYIGRMDTQYF. The chain combines TRBV6-1 with TRBJ2-3, with 7 bases identical to TRBD2. Germline loops: CDR1 MNHNS, CDR2 SASEGT. The CDR3 extends over 15 amino acids. J lost 6 bases, V lost 9 bases, and 15 bases had no gene match.

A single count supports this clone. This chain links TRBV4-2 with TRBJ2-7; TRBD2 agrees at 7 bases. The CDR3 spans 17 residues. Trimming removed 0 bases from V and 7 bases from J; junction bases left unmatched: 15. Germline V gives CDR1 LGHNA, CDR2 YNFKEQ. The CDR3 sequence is CASSQEVQAGDPLEQYF. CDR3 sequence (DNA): TGTGCCAGCAGCCAAGAAGTACAGGCGGGAGATCCCTTGGAGCAGTACTTC.

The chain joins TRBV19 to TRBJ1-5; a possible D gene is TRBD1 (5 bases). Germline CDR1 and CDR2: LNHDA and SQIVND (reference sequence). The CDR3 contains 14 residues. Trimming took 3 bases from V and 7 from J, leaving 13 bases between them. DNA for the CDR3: TGTGCCAGTAGTATTCGGGACGGTGGACAGCCCCAGCATTTT. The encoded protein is CASSIRDGGQPQHF.

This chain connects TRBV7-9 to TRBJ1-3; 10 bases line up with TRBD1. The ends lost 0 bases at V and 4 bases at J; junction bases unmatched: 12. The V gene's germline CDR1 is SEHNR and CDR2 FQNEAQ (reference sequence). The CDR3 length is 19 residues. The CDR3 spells CASSLARQGARITGNTIYF. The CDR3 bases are TGTGCCAGCAGCTTAGCGCGACAGGGGGCGAGGATAACCGGAAACACCATATATTTT. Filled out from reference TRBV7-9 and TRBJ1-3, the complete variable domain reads DTGVSQNPRHKITKRGQNVTFRCDPISEHNRLYWYRQTLGQGPEFLTYFQNEAQLEKSRLLSDRFSAERPKGSFSTLEIQRTEQGDSAMYLCASSLARQGARITGNTIYFGEGSWLTVV.